This T cell receptor beta chain emerged from a study of beta chain features in type 1 diabetes. Overall study: What patients shared with healthy donors was a similar profile of age, gender and cell yields. Points from the study as a whole: Shorter TCRB CDR3s, moderately but significantly so, marked every one of the four CD4+ subsets in Type 1 diabetes patients. The question left open here concerned HLA type influencing TCRB rearrangement. Naive, central memory and Treg TCRB repertoires seemed to resemble each other more closely in patients than they did in healthy donors.

cDNA synthesis used the whole RNA isolate, giving expressed TCRB sequences. Generated by immunoSEQ multiplex PCR, the TCRdb table keeps only in-frame clones and is missing some. The sample has more than 300,000 clones, 9.3% seen once. This CDR3 is built from 15 residues. The germline V gene encodes CDR1 LGHNA and CDR2 YNFKEQ. V was clipped by 2 bases and J by 9 bases, with 17 bases between them. With regard to this clone: Its antigen is unknown.

Material: central memory CD4+ T cells from blood. The TCR sequence derives from a man in his thirties or forties with type 1 diabetes. The rearrangement joins TRBV4-2 to TRBJ1-5; TRBD1 might be the D (6 bases). CDR3 DNA: TGTGCCAGCAGCCAAAACACAGGGTCGAGACCGCCCCAGCATTTT. It encodes CASSQNTGSRPPQHF.